The next 8 T cell receptor beta chains were all read from a single sample in a study of blood T cells in healthy people across ages. For the second PCR, which ran for roughly 6 to 11 cycles, a sample-barcoded 5' primer and a J-beta primer mix were used. Each CDR3 protein gets one entry after TCRdb re-called the 5' RACE reads with MiXCR. This table has 1.5 million to 2 million distinct CDR3 sequences, 28% appearing once. Input material: blood. The receptors stem from a woman in her twenties or thirties in good health.

This clonotype was observed a few times. This chain uses TRBV12-3 or TRBV12-4 with TRBJ1-2; TRBD1 matches at 8 bases. Germline trimming cut 7 bases from V and 1 base from J; bases unmatched to any gene: 8. This CDR3 comprises 15 residues. The CDR3 loop is CASTRRQGINYGYTF. CDR3 sequence (DNA): TGTGCCAGCACCCGACGACAGGGGATTAACTATGGCTACACCTTC.

V usage is TRBV12-5 and J usage is TRBJ2-5; 12 bases fit TRBD2. The J segment lost 5 bases and the V segment lost 4 bases, leaving 11 bases of the junction unmatched. The CDR3 runs 17 residues. CDR1 and CDR2 from the germline V gene are LGHNT and FRNRAP. CDR3: CASGSPTSGRGKETQYF. CDR3 in DNA: TGTGCTAGTGGTTCGCCGACTAGCGGGAGAGGGAAGGAGACCCAGTACTTC. Supplemented by reference TRBV12-5 and TRBJ2-5, the full variable domain reads DARVTQTPRHKVTEMGQEVTMRCQPILGHNTVFWYRQTMMQGLELLAYFRNRAPLDDSGMPKDRFSAEMPDATLATLKIQPSEPRDSAVYFCASGSPTSGRGKETQYFGPGTRLLVL.

The chain is built from TRBV20-1 and TRBJ2-1, with TRBD2 matching 9 bases. This CDR3 is built from 20 residues. From germline, CDR1 is DFQATT and CDR2 SNEGSKA (reference sequence). Trimming removed 2 bases from V and 0 bases from J; junction bases left unmatched: 17. CDR3 nucleotides: TGCAGTGCTAGAAGTGCGGGGGGGCTTTCGGCCTCAAGCTCCTACAATGAGCAGTTCTTC. Amino acids: CSARSAGGLSASSSYNEQFF.

This clonotype was observed a handful of times. The junction shows a germline mismatch at one end, possibly a read error. The gene calls are TRBV7-9 and TRBJ2-6, with a possible D match to TRBD2 (5 bases). The CDR3 covers 18 residues. Germline V gene sequence: CDR1 SEHNR, CDR2 FQNEAQ (reference sequence). CDR3 nucleotide sequence: TGTGCCAACAGCTTAGTCCCGGGGAGAGTCTCTGGGGCCAACGTCCTGACTTTC. It is translated as CANSLVPGRVSGANVLTF.

This chain uses TRBV5-6 with TRBJ2-7; no reliable D call. Looked up from germline, CDR1 is SGHDT and CDR2 is YYEEEE. V was shortened by 3 bases and J by 1 base, with 14 bases between the two germline ends. The CDR3 has 15 residues. CDR3 sequence: CASSSNTALSYEQYF. Here the CDR3 DNA reads TGTGCCAGCAGCTCCAACACAGCACTATCCTACGAGCAGTACTTC.

This chain connects TRBV2 to TRBJ2-1; 10 bases line up with TRBD2. The CDR3 loop spans 14 amino acids. CDR1 is SNHLY and CDR2 is FYNNEI in the germline V gene. V lost 11 bases to trimming and J lost 5 bases; unmatched junction nucleotides: 9. CDR3 region: CADKGLAGDNEQFF. DNA of the CDR3: TGTGCCGATAAGGGGCTAGCGGGAGACAATGAGCAGTTCTTC.

Turning to this clonotype: With a much larger clone just one base away, this may be a read error. Given the absence of the conserved phenylalanine or tryptophan at the CDR3 end, a read error is likely. J is TRBJ1-5 and V is TRBV12-3 or TRBV12-4, with 7 bases lining up with TRBD1. With V trimmed by 5 bases and J by 7 bases, 8 bases remained unmatched. The CDR3 covers 14 residues. The DNA of the CDR3 is TGTGCCAGCAGTCTGGGGACAGCTCAGCAGCCCCAGCATTGT. Amino acids: CASSLGTAQQPQHC.

This clonotype has at least ten counts. This rearrangement joins TRBV6-6 to TRBJ2-5, with D unresolved. V dropped 5 bases and J dropped 5 bases, with 15 bases sitting between them. Germline CDR1 MNHNY, CDR2 SVGAGI (reference sequence). The CDR3 runs 14 residues. The CDR3 here is CASSRDTARETQYF. The CDR3 DNA sequence: TGTGCCAGCAGTCGCGACACGGCCAGGGAGACCCAGTACTTC.